This entry concerns a single TCR beta chain. Its antigen is unknown. This sample was taken from a study of CD8+ T cells in alopecia areata. The CDR3 is 16 residues long. The germline V and J ends were trimmed by 8 bases and 5 bases, with 25 bases remaining between them. Germline V gives CDR1 MDHEN, CDR2 SYDVKM. General study points: Greater clonality was observed in lesional scalp samples, especially alopecia totalis/universalis, versus normal scalp.

Following RNA extraction, reverse transcription yielded cDNA that acted as the sequencing template. Produced via immunoSEQ multiplex PCR; TCRdb's table is partial and in-frame only. The profile shows 100,000 to 150,000 clones, 47% of them singletons. This chain joins TRBV28 and TRBJ2-7; D unresolved. The clonotype was recovered from a human donor with alopecia areata. Sequencing input: NKG2D-low CD8+ T cells sorted from blood. The DNA for the CDR3 is TGTGCCAGCCGCTATTCCCCACTTACCCCTAGGGACGAGCAGTACTTC. It codes for CASRYSPLTPRDEQYF.